This is a list of T cell receptor beta chains from one sample in a study of cytomegalovirus exposure and HLA in healthy donors. Assay used: immunoSEQ multiplex PCR; TCRdb lists only in-frame clones, some missing. Of about 200,000 clones listed, roughly 77% are singletons. Sample: PBMCs. These receptors all come from a male donor in good health and CMV-seropositive. Each CDR3 is given with its conserved first and last residue. Fields, in order: V gene, J gene, D gene, clone size, CDR3 protein, CDR3 DNA. The D gene is left open where the match is weak. Rows may omit the clone size; those that give it use once, few, many or a size class.

>TRBV19|TRBJ2-4|.|few
CASSIRPGEAKNIQYF
TGTGCCAGTAGTATCCGGCCCGGAGAAGCCAAAAACATTCAGTACTTC
>TRBV7-2|TRBJ1-1|TRBD1|.
CASSILPGGRFEAFF
TGTGCCAGCAGCATACTTCCAGGGGGCCGGTTCGAAGCTTTCTTT
>TRBV5-1|TRBJ2-5|TRBD2|.
CASSFWRGGETQYF
TGCGCCAGCAGCTTCTGGCGGGGGGGAGAGACCCAGTACTTC
>TRBV5-1|TRBJ2-7|.|few
CASSQMGGASSYEQYF
TGCGCCAGCAGCCAAATGGGGGGGGCGAGCTCCTACGAGCAGTACTTC
>TRBV29-1|TRBJ2-5|.|.
CSVVRVRRGETQYF
TGCAGCGTTGTCCGAGTTCGCCGAGGGGAGACCCAGTACTTC
>TRBV14|TRBJ1-6|TRBD1|once
CASRVRERQGLLYNSPLHF
TGTGCCAGCAGAGTCCGAGAAAGACAGGGTCTCCTCTATAATTCACCCCTCCACTTT
>TRBV6-5|TRBJ1-1|TRBD1|.
CASRIGQGGTEAFF
TGTGCCAGCAGGATTGGACAGGGCGGCACTGAAGCTTTCTTT
>TRBV30|TRBJ1-2|.|once
CAWSTHPGGYTF
TGTGCCTGGAGTACGCACCCGGGGGGCTACACCTTC
>TRBV5-1|TRBJ1-2|.|.
CASSLTSNYGYTF
TGCGCCAGCAGCTTGACTTCTAACTATGGCTACACCTTC
>TRBV7-3|TRBJ2-1|TRBD2|.
CASSPTSESSYNEQFF
TGTGCCAGCAGCCCTACTAGCGAGAGCTCCTACAATGAGCAGTTCTTC
>TRBV6-1|TRBJ1-1|.|.
CASRTGLNTEAFF
TGTGCCAGCAGAACAGGATTGAACACTGAAGCTTTCTTT
>TRBV6-5|TRBJ1-2|.|.
CASSDQGMGYTF
TGTGCCAGCAGTGATCAGGGTATGGGCTACACCTTC
>TRBV2|TRBJ2-2|.|.
CASSGSGLGTGELFF
TGTGCCAGCTCCGGGAGCGGTTTGGGCACCGGGGAGCTGTTTTTT
>TRBV27|TRBJ2-7|.|.
CASRLRDTGREQYF
TGTGCCAGCAGGTTGAGGGACACGGGACGCGAGCAGTACTTC
>TRBV7-9|TRBJ2-3|TRBD1|few
CASSLTGGDTQYF
TGTGCCAGCAGCTTAACAGGGGGAGATACGCAGTATTTT
>TRBV11-1|TRBJ2-7|.|.
CASSLELFPRGTDLREQYF
TGTGCCAGCAGCTTAGAATTGTTCCCCCGGGGGACGGACCTCCGCGAGCAGTACTTC
>TRBV27|TRBJ2-5|TRBD2|few
CASSLGTSGGARETQYF
TGTGCCAGCAGCCTAGGGACTAGCGGGGGGGCCCGGGAGACCCAGTACTTC
>TRBV28|TRBJ1-4|TRBD1|.
CASSLSRDRPTTTNEKLFF
TGTGCCAGCAGTCTGAGCCGGGACAGGCCGACAACAACTAATGAAAAACTGTTTTTT
>TRBV4-3|TRBJ2-7|.|.
CASKPTQRLPPSYEQYF
TGCGCCAGCAAACCAACTCAACGACTTCCGCCATCCTACGAGCAGTACTTC
>TRBV25-1|TRBJ2-7|.|.
CASSRRGGGLSYEQYF
TGTGCCAGCAGTCGTAGAGGCGGCGGGCTCTCCTACGAGCAGTACTTC
>TRBV5-4|TRBJ2-4|TRBD1|.
CASSATGDKNIQYF
TGTGCCAGCAGCGCGACAGGGGACAAAAACATTCAGTACTTC
>TRBV7-2|TRBJ2-1|TRBD2|.
CASSLVSSGGNEQFF
TGTGCCAGCAGCTTAGTGTCTAGCGGAGGCAATGAGCAGTTCTTC
>TRBV6-6|TRBJ1-1|.|.
CASSRVETEAFF
TGTGCCAGCAGTCGGGTGGAAACTGAAGCTTTCTTT
>TRBV27|TRBJ2-7|TRBD2|.
CASSWASGSYEQYF
TGTGCCAGCAGTTGGGCTAGCGGGAGTTACGAGCAGTACTTC
>TRBV12-5|TRBJ1-1|.|.
CASGYGFTEAFF
TGTGCTAGTGGTTACGGTTTCACTGAAGCTTTCTTT
>TRBV2|TRBJ1-4|.|.
CASKIEGEGGEKLFF
TGTGCCAGCAAAATCGAAGGAGAGGGTGGCGAAAAACTGTTTTTT
>TRBV9|TRBJ1-3|.|.
CASSVAPYPGNTIYF
TGTGCCAGCAGCGTAGCCCCCTATCCTGGAAACACCATATATTTT
>TRBV11-2|TRBJ2-4|.|once
CASSSSTVDKNIQYF
TGTGCCAGCAGCTCTTCGACAGTAGACAAAAACATTCAGTACTTC
>TRBV19|TRBJ2-7|TRBD2|.
CASRIEAGGYEQYF
TGTGCCAGTAGGATCGAAGCGGGAGGTTACGAGCAGTACTTC
>TRBV28|TRBJ2-7|TRBD2|.
CASSFRNGRLSEQYF
TGTGCCAGCAGCTTCAGAAACGGGAGGCTCTCCGAGCAGTACTTC
>TRBV5-1|TRBJ2-5|.|few
CASSFRSTRQLETQYF
TGCGCCAGCAGCTTTCGATCAACCAGGCAACTAGAGACCCAGTACTTC
>TRBV9|TRBJ2-1|.|once
CASSVGGMSSYNEQFF
TGTGCCAGCAGCGTAGGCGGGATGAGCTCCTACAATGAGCAGTTCTTC
>TRBV9|TRBJ1-3|.|.
CASSVDWSSGNTIYF
TGTGCCAGCAGCGTCGACTGGAGCTCTGGAAACACCATATATTTT
>TRBV5-1|TRBJ2-5|TRBD1|.
CASSPRTGREETQYF
TGCGCCAGCAGCCCGCGGACAGGGCGGGAAGAGACCCAGTACTTC
>TRBV18|TRBJ2-5|TRBD2|.
CASSPTSGEETQYF
TGTGCCAGCTCACCGACTAGCGGCGAAGAGACCCAGTACTTC
>TRBV29-1|TRBJ2-2|TRBD1|.
CSGRQGGTGELFF
TGCAGCGGCCGACAGGGGGGTACCGGGGAGCTGTTTTTT
>TRBV11-2|TRBJ2-1|.|.
CASSPRGSPNEQFF
TGTGCCAGCAGCCCTAGAGGCAGCCCCAATGAGCAGTTCTTC
>TRBV7-8|TRBJ2-2|.|.
CASSSVAGELFF
TGTGCCAGCAGCTCGGTGGCCGGGGAGCTGTTTTTT
>TRBV14|TRBJ2-3|.|.
CASSQIARASTDTQYF
TGTGCCAGCAGCCAAATAGCCCGTGCTAGCACAGATACGCAGTATTTT
>TRBV9|TRBJ2-1|TRBD2|.
CASSTTSGSDEQFF
TGTGCCAGCAGCACGACTAGCGGGAGCGATGAGCAGTTCTTC
>TRBV27|TRBJ2-2|.|.
CASSPRVGDTGELFF
TGTGCCAGCAGTCCCAGGGTTGGGGACACCGGGGAGCTGTTTTTT
>TRBV14|TRBJ1-1|.|.
CASSRPGQGLTKNTEAFF
TGTGCCAGCAGCCGCCCAGGGCAGGGCCTAACGAAGAACACTGAAGCTTTCTTT
>TRBV5-1|TRBJ2-1|TRBD2|.
CASSKGLAGAKVYNEQFF
TGCGCCAGCAGCAAGGGACTAGCGGGGGCCAAGGTCTACAATGAGCAGTTCTTC
>TRBV27|TRBJ1-5|.|.
CASAHRESNQPQHF
TGTGCCAGCGCCCACAGGGAGAGCAATCAGCCCCAGCATTTT
>TRBV18|TRBJ2-7|.|.
CASSPLAGFYEQYF
TGTGCCAGCTCACCACTGGCGGGTTTCTACGAGCAGTACTTC
>TRBV9|TRBJ2-1|TRBD1|.
CASSVGTVENEQFF
TGTGCCAGCAGCGTCGGGACAGTAGAGAATGAGCAGTTCTTC
>TRBV28|TRBJ1-6|.|few
CASSFSGTPLHF
TGTGCCAGCAGTTTTAGCGGGACCCCCCTCCACTTT
>TRBV27|TRBJ2-7|TRBD1|.
CASSLSNLGGGQYF
TGTGCCAGCAGTTTATCTAATTTAGGGGGCGGGCAGTACTTC
>TRBV7-3|TRBJ2-5|.|.
CASSFSGVSETQYF
TGTGCCAGCAGCTTTTCAGGGGTCAGCGAGACCCAGTACTTC
>TRBV6-4|TRBJ1-2|.|.
CASSDSTSGYGYTF
TGTGCCAGCAGTGACTCGACCAGCGGCTATGGCTACACCTTC
>TRBV28|TRBJ1-5|.|.
CASSFYNQPQHF
TGTGCCAGCAGTTTTTACAATCAGCCCCAGCATTTT
>TRBV28|TRBJ2-7|TRBD2|.
CASRDSSGRAHEQYF
TGTGCCAGCAGGGACTCCAGCGGGAGGGCCCACGAGCAGTACTTC
>TRBV6-5|TRBJ2-7|TRBD1|few
CASSYVPGGYEQYF
TGTGCCAGCAGTTACGTTCCAGGGGGCTACGAGCAGTACTTC
>TRBV5-1|TRBJ2-7|TRBD2|.
CASSFTSGHSTYEQYF
TGCGCCAGCAGCTTTACTAGCGGTCACTCTACCTACGAGCAGTACTTC
>TRBV5-6|TRBJ1-6|TRBD1|.
CASSPRTGGGSPLHF
TGTGCCAGCAGCCCTCGGACAGGGGGAGGTTCACCCCTCCACTTT
>TRBV9|TRBJ2-2|.|few
CASSVVGSGTNTGELFF
TGTGCCAGCAGCGTAGTAGGTAGCGGTACGAACACCGGGGAGCTGTTTTTT
>TRBV4-3|TRBJ2-5|.|.
CASSQDSEGLIGTQYF
TGCGCCAGCAGCCAAGATTCCGAGGGCCTCATTGGGACCCAGTACTTC